This TCR beta chain was obtained from a study of T cell responses to AZD1222 COVID-19 vaccine. The assay was immunoSEQ multiplex PCR, and TCRdb's table has in-frame clones only and misses some. This sample carries about 180,000 clones, just over 90% of them seen once, and the ten largest clones take approximately 3%. This CDR3 is built from 11 residues. V was clipped by 2 bases and J by 11 bases, with 7 bases between them. Germline values: CDR1 MNHEY, CDR2 SVGEGT. The chain employs TRBV6-2 or TRBV6-3 and TRBJ1-5, with D possibly matching TRBD1 (5 bases). The TCR was taken from an adult in good health. The sample in question was peripheral blood, obtained on day 0 of AZD1222 vaccination. In DNA form, the CDR3 reads TGTGCCAGCAGTTACGGGGGGGCCCAGCATTTT. Amino acids: CASSYGGAQHF.